These 9 T cell receptor beta chains originate from one sample sequenced in a study of blood T cell repertoires in COVID-19. Libraries were prepared by immunoSEQ multiplex PCR; TCRdb keeps only in-frame clonotypes and omits some of them. The sample has about 140,000 clones, 78% seen once. Specimen: PBMCs or T cells enriched from blood (not recorded which). These receptors all stem from a woman aged 45-65 years who had recovered from COVID-19.

J is TRBJ1-5 and V is TRBV19, with TRBD1 matching over 9 bases. The CDR3 totals 13 residues. Germline V CDR1 and CDR2: LNHDA, SQIVND (reference sequence). Trimming removed 8 bases from V and 3 bases from J; junction bases left unmatched: 2. The CDR3 bases are TGTGCCAGTTGGGACAGGGACAATCAGCCCCAGCATTTT. Translated, it gives CASWDRDNQPQHF.

This chain joins TRBV29-1 and TRBJ1-2, with 7 bases identical to TRBD1. This CDR3 spans 14 amino acids. Germline CDR1 reads SQVTM; CDR2 reads ANQGSEA. J was trimmed by 4 bases and V by 3 bases; bases with no gene match: 8. The DNA of the CDR3 is TGCAGCGTTGAGCCGGCAGGGGGAGGCTATGGCTACACCTTC. Its translation is CSVEPAGGGYGYTF.

This chain joins TRBV30 and TRBJ1-1, with D possibly being TRBD1 (5 bases). CDR3 size: 13 residues. V was clipped by 2 bases and J by 1 base, with 8 bases between them. From germline, CDR1 is GTSNPN and CDR2 SVGIG (reference sequence). The CDR3 coding sequence is TGTGCCTGGAGTTGGGGCCGGAACACTGAAGCTTTCTTT. Translated: CAWSWGRNTEAFF.

The chain links TRBV19 to TRBJ1-2, with D possibly matching TRBD1 (6 bases). Between the trimmed V and J ends, which lost 8 bases and 4 bases, there was a span of 23 bases. Germline V CDR1 and CDR2: LNHDA, SQIVND (reference sequence). The CDR3 extends over 16 amino acids. The CDR3 is CASLKGGTQGSYGYTF. CDR3 coding DNA: TGTGCCAGTCTAAAAGGTGGCACACAGGGTTCCTATGGCTACACCTTC.

J is TRBJ1-3 and V is TRBV11-1; a possible D gene is TRBD1 (5 bases). Germline values: CDR1 SGHAT, CDR2 FQDESV (reference sequence). CDR3 length: 16 residues. Trimming cost V 5 bases and J 0 bases, with 14 bases left between them. CDR3 bases: TGTGCCAGCAGCCCGGGGGGAACCTCCTCTGGAAACACCATATATTTT. Amino acids: CASSPGGTSSGNTIYF.

The gene calls are TRBV5-1 and TRBJ2-5, with 11 bases fitting TRBD2. Per germline, CDR1 SGHRS and CDR2 YFSETQ. Losses at the gene ends were 0 bases for V and 4 bases for J; bases not matched to a gene: 2. The CDR3 runs to 15 residues. Here the CDR3 reads CASSLGLAGRETQYF. As DNA, the CDR3 is TGCGCCAGCAGCTTGGGACTAGCGGGGCGAGAGACCCAGTACTTC.

This clone was detected a few times. The chain joins TRBV6-4 to TRBJ2-2; possible D gene TRBD1, 6 bases. The germline CDR1 and CDR2 sequences are MRHNA and SNTAGT. V lost 4 bases and J lost 5, with 11 bases in between. The CDR3 extends over 14 amino acids. This chain's CDR3 is CASSATGSTGELFF. As DNA, the CDR3 is TGTGCCAGCAGTGCTACAGGGTCAACCGGGGAGCTGTTTTTT.

This clone was seen a handful of times. This CDR3 reads CAWSWDSYGYTF. CDR3 coding DNA: TGTGCCTGGAGTTGGGACAGCTATGGCTACACCTTC. This rearrangement joins TRBV30 to TRBJ1-2; TRBD1 matches 7 bases. The CDR3 runs 12 residues. CDR1 and CDR2 from the germline V gene are GTSNPN and SVGIG (reference sequence). V shed 2 bases and J 4 bases; nucleotides not matched to a gene: 1. Full variable domain (missing parts from reference TRBV30 and TRBJ1-2): SQTIHQWPATLVQPVGSPLSLECTVEGTSNPNLYWYRQAAGRGLQLLFYSVGIGQISSEVPQNLSASRPQDRQFILSSKKLLLSDSGFYLCAWSWDSYGYTFGSGTRLTVV.

The chain links TRBV4-1 to TRBJ1-5, with 7 bases matching TRBD1. The CDR3 totals 17 residues. Per germline, CDR1 MGHRA and CDR2 YSYEKL. V gave up 0 bases and J gave up 4 bases; unmatched junction bases: 9. The CDR3 reads CASSQDKGTVTNQPQHF. As DNA, the CDR3 is TGCGCCAGCAGCCAAGATAAGGGGACAGTAACAAATCAGCCCCAGCATTTT.